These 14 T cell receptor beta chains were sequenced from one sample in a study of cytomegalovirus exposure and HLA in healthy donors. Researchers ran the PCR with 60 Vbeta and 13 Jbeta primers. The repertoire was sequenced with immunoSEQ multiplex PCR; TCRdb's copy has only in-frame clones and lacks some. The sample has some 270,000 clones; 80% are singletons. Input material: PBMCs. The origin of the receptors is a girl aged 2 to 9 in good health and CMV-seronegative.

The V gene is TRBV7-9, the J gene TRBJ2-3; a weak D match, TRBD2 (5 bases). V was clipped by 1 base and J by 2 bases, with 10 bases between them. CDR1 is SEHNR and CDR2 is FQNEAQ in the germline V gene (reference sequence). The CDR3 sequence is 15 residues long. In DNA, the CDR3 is TGTGCCAGCAGCTTAGGCCGGGGTTTCACAGATACGCAGTATTTT. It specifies CASSLGRGFTDTQYF.

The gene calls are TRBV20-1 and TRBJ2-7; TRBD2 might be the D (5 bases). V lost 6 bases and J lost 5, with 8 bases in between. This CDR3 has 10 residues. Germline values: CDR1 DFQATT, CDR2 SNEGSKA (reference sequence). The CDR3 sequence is CSAAADEQYF. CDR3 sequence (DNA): TGCAGTGCAGCAGCGGACGAGCAGTACTTC.

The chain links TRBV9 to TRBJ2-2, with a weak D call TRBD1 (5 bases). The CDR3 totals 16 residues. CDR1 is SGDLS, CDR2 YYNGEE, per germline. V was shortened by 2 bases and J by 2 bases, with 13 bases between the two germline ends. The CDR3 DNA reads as TGTGCCAGCAGCGTGAGACAGAGCTTAAACACCGGGGAGCTGTTTTTT. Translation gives CASSVRQSLNTGELFF. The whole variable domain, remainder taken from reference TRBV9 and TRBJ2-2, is DSGVTQTPKHLITATGQRVTLRCSPRSGDLSVYWYQQSLDQGLQFLIQYYNGEERAKGNILERFSAQQFPDLHSELNLSSLELGDSALYFCASSVRQSLNTGELFFGEGSRLTVL.

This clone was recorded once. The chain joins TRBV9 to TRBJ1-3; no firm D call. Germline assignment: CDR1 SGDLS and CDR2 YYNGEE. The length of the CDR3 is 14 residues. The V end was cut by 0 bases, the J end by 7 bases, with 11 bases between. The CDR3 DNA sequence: TGTGCCAGCAGCGTAGAAACCTCCGGGAACACCATATATTTT. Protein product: CASSVETSGNTIYF.

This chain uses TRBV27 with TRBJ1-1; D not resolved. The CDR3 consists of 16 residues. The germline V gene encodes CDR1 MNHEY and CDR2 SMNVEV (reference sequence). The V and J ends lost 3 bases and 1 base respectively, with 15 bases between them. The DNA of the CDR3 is TGTGCCAGCAGTTTCCGCCGAGTTAGCGGGAACACTGAAGCTTTCTTT. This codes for CASSFRRVSGNTEAFF.

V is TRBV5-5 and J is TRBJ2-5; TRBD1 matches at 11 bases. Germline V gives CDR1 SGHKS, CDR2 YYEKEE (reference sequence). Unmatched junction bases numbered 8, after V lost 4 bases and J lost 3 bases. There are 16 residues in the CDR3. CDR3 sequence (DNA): TGTGCCAGCAGCCCTAGGACAGGGGGCTACGAAGAGACCCAGTACTTC. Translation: CASSPRTGGYEETQYF.

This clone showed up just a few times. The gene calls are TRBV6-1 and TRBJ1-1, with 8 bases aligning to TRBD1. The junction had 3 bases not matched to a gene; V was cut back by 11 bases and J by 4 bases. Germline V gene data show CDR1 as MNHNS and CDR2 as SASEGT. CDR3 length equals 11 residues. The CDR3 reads CACTGGTEAFF. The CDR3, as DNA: TGTGCCTGCACAGGGGGCACTGAAGCTTTCTTT.

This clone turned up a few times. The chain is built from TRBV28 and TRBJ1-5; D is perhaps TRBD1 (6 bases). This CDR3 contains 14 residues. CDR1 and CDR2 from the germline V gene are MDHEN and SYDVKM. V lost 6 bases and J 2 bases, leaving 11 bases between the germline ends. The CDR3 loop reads CASSSWTGNQPQHF. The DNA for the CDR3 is TGTGCCAGCAGCTCGTGGACAGGCAATCAGCCCCAGCATTTT. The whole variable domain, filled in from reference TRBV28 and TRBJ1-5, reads DVKVTQSSRYLVKRTGEKVFLECVQDMDHENMFWYRQDPGLGLRLIYFSYDVKMKEKGDIPEGYSVSREKKERFSLILESASTNQTSMYLCASSSWTGNQPQHFGDGTRLSIL.

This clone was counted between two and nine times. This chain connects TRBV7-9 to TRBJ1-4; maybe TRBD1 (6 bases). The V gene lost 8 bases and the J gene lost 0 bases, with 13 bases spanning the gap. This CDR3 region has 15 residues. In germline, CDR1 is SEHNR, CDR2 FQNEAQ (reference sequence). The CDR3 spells CASVAGATTNEKLFF. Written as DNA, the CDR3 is TGTGCCAGCGTGGCAGGGGCCACAACTAATGAAAAACTGTTTTTT. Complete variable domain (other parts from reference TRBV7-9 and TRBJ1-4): DTGVSQNPRHKITKRGQNVTFRCDPISEHNRLYWYRQTLGQGPEFLTYFQNEAQLEKSRLLSDRFSAERPKGSFSTLEIQRTEQGDSAMYLCASVAGATTNEKLFFGSGTQLSVL.

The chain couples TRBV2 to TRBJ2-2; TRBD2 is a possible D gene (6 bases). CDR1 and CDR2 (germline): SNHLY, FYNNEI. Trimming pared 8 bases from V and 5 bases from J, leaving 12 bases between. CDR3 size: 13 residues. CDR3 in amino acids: CASGWAGTGELFF. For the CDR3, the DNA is TGTGCCAGCGGGTGGGCGGGGACCGGGGAGCTGTTTTTT.

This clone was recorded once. The CDR3 is CASSQDGGREGSYEQYF. As DNA, the CDR3 is TGTGCCAGCAGCCAAGATGGTGGGCGGGAGGGCTCCTACGAGCAGTACTTC. This sequence joins TRBV4-2 and TRBJ2-7; 9 nucleotides match TRBD2. The CDR3 consists of 17 residues. Germline V CDR1 and CDR2: LGHNA, YNFKEQ. V lost 0 bases and J lost 0; bases outside the gene matches: 6.

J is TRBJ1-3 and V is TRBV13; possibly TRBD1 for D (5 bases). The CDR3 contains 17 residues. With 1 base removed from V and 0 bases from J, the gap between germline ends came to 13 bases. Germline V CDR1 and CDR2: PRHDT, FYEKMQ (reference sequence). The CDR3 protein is CASSLALGPNSGNTIYF. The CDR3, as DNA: TGTGCCAGCAGCTTAGCCCTGGGGCCGAACTCTGGAAACACCATATATTTT. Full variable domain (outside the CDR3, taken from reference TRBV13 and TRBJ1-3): AAGVIQSPRHLIKEKRETATLKCYPIPRHDTVYWYQQGPGQDPQFLISFYEKMQSDKGSIPDRFSAQQFSDYHSELNMSSLELGDSALYFCASSLALGPNSGNTIYFGEGSWLTVV.

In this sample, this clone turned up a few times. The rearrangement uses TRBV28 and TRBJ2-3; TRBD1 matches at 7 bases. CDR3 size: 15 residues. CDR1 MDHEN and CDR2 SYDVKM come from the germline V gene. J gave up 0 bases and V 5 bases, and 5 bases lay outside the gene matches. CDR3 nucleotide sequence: TGTGCCAGCAGTCGAGGGACAGCTAGCACAGATACGCAGTATTTT. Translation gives CASSRGTASTDTQYF.

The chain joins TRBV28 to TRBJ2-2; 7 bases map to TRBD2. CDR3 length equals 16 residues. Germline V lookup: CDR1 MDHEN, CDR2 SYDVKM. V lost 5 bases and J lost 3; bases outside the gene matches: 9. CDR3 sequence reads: CASSPTSGIDTGELFF. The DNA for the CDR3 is TGTGCCAGCAGTCCGACAAGCGGGATAGACACCGGGGAGCTGTTTTTT.